A selection of T cell receptor beta chains follows, all from one sample in a study of cytomegalovirus exposure and HLA in healthy donors. Repertoires were generated with immunoSEQ multiplex PCR, while TCRdb's copy carries only in-frame clones and drops some. Among about 190,000 clones listed, more than 9.5% were seen once. What was sequenced was PBMCs. Source of these receptors: a man aged 50 or older in good health and CMV-seropositive. Both conserved end residues are part of each CDR3. Fields, in order: clone size, V gene, D gene, J gene, CDR3 length, CDR3 protein, CDR3 DNA. A D gene is named only where the DNA matches it firmly. Only some rows state a clone size, as once, few, many or a class for expanded clones.

NA	TRBV6-1	TRBD2	TRBJ2-6	19	CASSDLWQRGSPGANVLTF	TGTGCCAGCAGTGACCTTTGGCAGCGGGGGAGCCCTGGGGCCAACGTCCTGACTTTC
NA	TRBV5-1	NA	TRBJ1-2	12	CASSLTEGGYTF	TGCGCCAGCAGCTTGACAGAGGGTGGCTACACCTTC
few	TRBV7-8	NA	TRBJ1-2	14	CASSLLQGEYGYTF	TGTGCCAGCAGCTTGCTACAGGGAGAGTATGGCTACACCTTC
few	TRBV27	TRBD1	TRBJ1-1	16	CASSSRQGVMNTEAFF	TGTGCCAGCAGTTCAAGACAGGGAGTTATGAACACTGAAGCTTTCTTT
few	TRBV5-6	TRBD2	TRBJ2-2	14	CASRRGLATGELFF	TGTGCCAGCAGGCGGGGACTAGCTACCGGGGAGCTGTTTTTT
NA	TRBV28	NA	TRBJ2-3	11	CATELNYAQYF	TGTGCCACTGAACTGAACTACGCGCAGTATTTT
few	TRBV18	TRBD1	TRBJ1-3	16	CASSPQSTGGGNTIYF	TGTGCCAGCTCACCACAATCTACAGGGGGAGGAAACACCATATATTTT
few	TRBV10-3	NA	TRBJ1-6	14	CAISEFLGGSPLHF	TGTGCCATCAGTGAGTTCCTAGGGGGTTCACCCCTCCACTTT
few	TRBV29-1	TRBD1	TRBJ2-5	13	CSVGGTVQETQYF	TGCAGCGTTGGGGGGACAGTCCAAGAGACCCAGTACTTC
few	TRBV11-3	NA	TRBJ2-1	14	CASTPGHSYNEQFF	TGTGCCAGCACCCCGGGACACTCCTACAATGAGCAGTTCTTC
few	TRBV7-9	TRBD2	TRBJ2-5	15	CASTFLGGYQETQYF	TGTGCCAGCACGTTCTTGGGGGGGTACCAAGAGACCCAGTACTTC
few	TRBV2	NA	TRBJ2-3	13	CASRRDRTDTQYF	TGTGCCAGCCGGCGGGACCGCACAGATACGCAGTATTTT
NA	TRBV28	NA	TRBJ1-5	15	CASSLSRGSNQPQHF	TGTGCCAGCAGTTTAAGTCGGGGTAGCAATCAGCCCCAGCATTTT
NA	TRBV18	NA	TRBJ1-4	16	CASSPGGKITNEKLFF	TGTGCCAGCTCACCAGGGGGGAAGATAACTAATGAAAAACTGTTTTTT
few	TRBV2	NA	TRBJ2-7	14	CASRQQGSSYEQYF	TGTGCCAGCAGACAACAGGGAAGCTCCTACGAGCAGTACTTC
NA	TRBV19	TRBD1	TRBJ1-4	15	CASSRPGTANEKLFF	TGTGCCAGTAGTAGACCCGGGACAGCTAATGAAAAACTGTTTTTT
few	TRBV6-1	NA	TRBJ2-5	12	CATSQFQETQYF	TGTGCTACCTCGCAGTTCCAAGAGACCCAGTACTTC
few	TRBV2	NA	TRBJ1-2	13	CASSGQTSYGYTF	TGTGCCAGCAGTGGACAGACCTCCTATGGCTACACCTTC
NA	TRBV6-5	TRBD1	TRBJ1-1	14	CASSYDRGNTEAFF	TGTGCCAGCAGTTACGACAGGGGGAACACTGAAGCTTTCTTT
few	TRBV7-2	NA	TRBJ1-1	14	CASSLGGRGTEAFF	TGTGCCAGCAGCTTAGGGGGAAGAGGGACTGAAGCTTTCTTT
NA	TRBV30	TRBD2	TRBJ2-5	16	CAWSIGWASGQETQYF	TGTGCCTGGAGTATCGGGTGGGCTAGCGGCCAAGAGACCCAGTACTTC
NA	TRBV14	NA	TRBJ2-4	14	CASSQQGAKNIQYF	TGTGCCAGCAGCCAACAGGGAGCCAAAAACATTCAGTACTTC
NA	TRBV18	NA	TRBJ1-2	13	CASSPGTGYGYTF	TGTGCCAGCTCACCCGGTACGGGCTATGGCTACACCTTC
few	TRBV6-5	TRBD1	TRBJ2-7	15	CASSYLGQGSHEQYF	TGTGCCAGCAGTTACTTGGGACAGGGATCTCACGAGCAGTACTTC
few	TRBV2	NA	TRBJ1-4	11	CASTLGEKLFF	TGTGCCAGCACCCTAGGTGAAAAACTGTTTTTT
NA	TRBV30	TRBD1	TRBJ1-2	14	CAWRDRDTNYGYTF	TGTGCCTGGAGGGACAGGGACACTAACTATGGCTACACCTTC
NA	TRBV7-9	NA	TRBJ2-3	15	CASSLDGTYTDTQYF	TGTGCCAGCAGCTTAGATGGGACTTACACAGATACGCAGTATTTT
few	TRBV9	NA	TRBJ2-6	15	CASSVAGTGANVLTF	TGTGCCAGCAGCGTAGCGGGGACTGGGGCCAACGTCCTGACTTTC
NA	TRBV29-1	NA	TRBJ1-1	11	CSGRIITEAFF	TGCAGCGGCAGGATTATAACTGAAGCTTTCTTT
NA	TRBV18	TRBD2	TRBJ2-7	13	CASSSGRAGEQYF	TGTGCCAGCTCATCTGGGAGGGCTGGGGAGCAGTACTTC
NA	TRBV18	NA	TRBJ2-5	13	CASSPQGRGTQYF	TGTGCCAGCTCACCACAGGGGCGGGGGACCCAGTACTTC
NA	TRBV6-5	NA	TRBJ1-2	13	CASSAGTLYGYTF	TGTGCCAGCAGCGCCGGGACACTTTATGGCTACACCTTC
NA	TRBV19	NA	TRBJ1-5	13	CASSRQGFEPQHF	TGTGCCAGTAGTCGCCAGGGATTCGAACCCCAGCATTTT
NA	TRBV9	TRBD2	TRBJ2-5	16	CASSSGLAGLQETQYF	TGTGCCAGCAGCTCTGGACTAGCGGGGCTTCAAGAGACCCAGTACTTC
few	TRBV6-5	NA	TRBJ1-4	13	CASRKTGFEKLFF	TGTGCCAGCAGAAAAACAGGGTTCGAAAAACTGTTTTTT
few	TRBV7-2	NA	TRBJ1-2	15	CASSSSGTQNYGYTF	TGTGCCAGCAGCTCCTCTGGGACACAAAACTATGGCTACACCTTC
few	TRBV6-5	NA	TRBJ2-3	14	CASSLTVRTDTQYF	TGTGCCAGCAGTCTAACCGTTCGCACAGATACGCAGTATTTT
NA	TRBV9	NA	TRBJ1-1	14	CASSALTGNTEAFF	TGTGCCAGCAGCGCCCTAACAGGGAACACTGAAGCTTTCTTT
few	TRBV7-2	NA	TRBJ1-1	15	CASSLPGVMNTEAFF	TGTGCCAGCAGCCTACCGGGGGTCATGAACACTGAAGCTTTCTTT
NA	TRBV2	TRBD1	TRBJ2-5	15	CASRGTGGRRETQYF	TGTGCCAGCAGGGGTACAGGGGGGCGACGGGAGACCCAGTACTTC
NA	TRBV5-3	TRBD1	TRBJ2-2	15	CARSSQGAHTGELFF	TGTGCCAGAAGCTCCCAGGGGGCCCACACCGGGGAGCTGTTTTTT
NA	TRBV7-9	NA	TRBJ2-3	16	CASSTLGWGGGDTQYF	TGTGCCAGCAGTACCTTGGGGTGGGGGGGCGGAGATACGCAGTATTTT
few	TRBV11-3	NA	TRBJ1-2	14	CASSPGQANYGYTF	TGTGCCAGCAGCCCCGGACAAGCTAACTATGGCTACACCTTC
NA	TRBV9	TRBD2	TRBJ2-3	18	CASSIRETSGASTDTQYF	TGTGCCAGCAGCATACGGGAAACTAGCGGGGCCAGCACAGATACGCAGTATTTT
NA	TRBV27	NA	TRBJ2-5	16	CASSQLQSDRKETQYF	TGTGCCAGCAGCCAACTACAGTCCGACAGGAAAGAGACCCAGTACTTC
NA	TRBV4-2	NA	TRBJ1-1	16	CASSQEIGTMNTEAFF	TGTGCCAGCAGCCAAGAAATAGGGACAATGAACACTGAAGCTTTCTTT
few	TRBV6-1	NA	TRBJ1-3	13	CASSAQNGNTIYF	TGTGCCAGCAGTGCACAGAATGGAAACACCATATATTTT
few	TRBV20-1	NA	TRBJ1-2	11	CSAQTGSGYTF	TGCAGTGCACAGACAGGCAGTGGCTACACCTTC
few	TRBV7-9	TRBD1	TRBJ1-6	16	CASSLVWDRIGSPLHF	TGTGCCAGCAGCTTAGTATGGGACAGGATTGGATCACCCCTCCACTTT
few	TRBV2	TRBD1	TRBJ2-1	16	CASSEWDRGQYNEQFF	TGTGCCAGCAGTGAATGGGACAGGGGGCAATACAATGAGCAGTTCTTC
NA	TRBV30	TRBD2	TRBJ2-2	14	CAWNSGGAFGELFF	TGTGCCTGGAATAGCGGGGGGGCCTTCGGGGAGCTGTTTTTT
NA	TRBV10-3	NA	TRBJ1-6	12	CAPGRVRSPLHF	TGTGCCCCCGGCAGGGTAAGGTCACCCCTCCACTTT
few	TRBV4-2	TRBD1	TRBJ2-2	18	CASSRDPGQGARAGELFF	TGTGCCAGCAGCCGAGACCCGGGACAGGGGGCTAGGGCCGGGGAGCTGTTTTTT
NA	TRBV9	TRBD2	TRBJ2-1	17	CASSVAWGLAGGGEQFF	TGTGCCAGCAGCGTAGCTTGGGGCCTAGCGGGGGGGGGTGAGCAGTTCTTC
few	TRBV28	NA	TRBJ1-4	14	CASSPRQINEKLFF	TGTGCCAGCAGTCCCCGACAGATTAATGAAAAACTGTTTTTT